A single sample gave rise to the 8 T cell receptor beta chains below, sequenced in a study of technical replicates of blood from a few donors. The method was immunoSEQ multiplex PCR; TCRdb's version includes in-frame clones alone and lacks a portion of them. This sample carries tens of thousands of clones, roughly 89% of them seen once, and the ten largest clones take approximately 0.4%. Sequenced: T cells isolated from PBMCs. These receptors were collected from a human donor in good health.

V usage is TRBV6-6 and J usage is TRBJ1-5; tentatively, D is TRBD1 (6 bases). The germline V and J ends were trimmed by 1 base and 13 bases, with 14 bases remaining between them. This CDR3 is built from 13 residues. Germline V gene data show CDR1 as MNHNY and CDR2 as SVGAGI (reference sequence). DNA of the CDR3: TGTGCCAGCAGTTACTACCCGGGACAAACTCAGCATTTT. Translating it yields CASSYYPGQTQHF.

This rearrangement joins TRBV7-9 to TRBJ2-1, with TRBD1 matching over 10 bases. The germline gives CDR1 SEHNR, CDR2 FQNEAQ (reference sequence). J gave up 7 bases and V 8 bases, and 5 bases lay outside the gene matches. The CDR3 is 13 residues long. The CDR3, as DNA: TGTGCCAGCTGGAGACAGGGGGCTAATGAGCAGTTCTTC. It specifies CASWRQGANEQFF.

The V gene is TRBV2, the J gene TRBJ2-7; 7 bases align to TRBD1. The CDR3 length is 14 residues. The ends lost 4 bases at V and 3 bases at J; junction bases unmatched: 6. CDR1 SNHLY and CDR2 FYNNEI come from the germline V gene. The CDR3: CASSVGSGGYEQYF. The CDR3 DNA reads as TGTGCCAGCAGTGTAGGGTCAGGGGGCTACGAGCAGTACTTC.

The rearrangement uses TRBV5-1 and TRBJ2-7; D perhaps matches TRBD2 (5 bases). Trimming removed 0 bases from V and 6 bases from J, with 7 bases in between. Germline V gene sequence: CDR1 SGHRS, CDR2 YFSETQ. The CDR3 consists of 12 residues. The CDR3 region has the DNA TGCGCCAGCAGCTTGGGAGGGATCGAGCAGTACTTC. The encoded protein is CASSLGGIEQYF. The full variable domain, in which reference TRBV5-1 and TRBJ2-7 provide the parts outside the CDR3, is KAGVTQTPRYLIKTRGQQVTLSCSPISGHRSVSWYQQTPGQGLQFLFEYFSETQRNKGNFPGRFSGRQFSNSRSEMNVSTLELGDSALYLCASSLGGIEQYFGPGTRLTVT.

V usage is TRBV29-1 and J usage is TRBJ2-1; D is perhaps TRBD2 (5 bases). Trimming removed 3 bases from V and 0 bases from J, with 9 bases in between. Germline CDR1 is SQVTM and CDR2 is ANQGSEA. The CDR3 contains 14 residues. CDR3 nucleotide sequence: TGCAGCGTTGATACCAGCGGCTCCTACAATGAGCAGTTCTTC. It codes for CSVDTSGSYNEQFF.

In this sample, this clone turned up once. The chain links TRBV20-1 to TRBJ2-5; D remains unclear. The ends were cut back, 3 bases at V and 2 bases at J, with 4 bases in the middle. The CDR3 sequence is 11 residues long. Germline V gene sequence: CDR1 DFQATT, CDR2 SNEGSKA (reference sequence). The CDR3 coding sequence is TGCAGTGCTAGTAATCAAGAGACCCAGTACTTC. As protein: CSASNQETQYF.

This sequence joins TRBV7-9 and TRBJ1-4; 9 nucleotides agree with TRBD1. Trimming at V came to 2 bases and at J to 8 bases, leaving 6 bases not matched to a gene. Germline CDR1 and CDR2: SEHNR and FQNEAQ (reference sequence). The CDR3 runs 15 residues. CDR3 sequence reads: CASSLYGTGSEKLFF. The CDR3, as DNA: TGTGCCAGCAGCTTATATGGGACAGGGTCCGAAAAACTGTTTTTT.

The rearrangement uses TRBV18 and TRBJ2-5; D is perhaps TRBD1 (6 bases). The germline V gene encodes CDR1 KGHSH and CDR2 LQKENI. The CDR3 is 14 residues long. V was clipped by 2 bases and J by 2 bases, with 9 bases between them. The CDR3 spells CASSPRRGQETQYF. For the CDR3, the DNA is TGTGCCAGCTCACCAAGAAGGGGGCAAGAGACCCAGTACTTC.